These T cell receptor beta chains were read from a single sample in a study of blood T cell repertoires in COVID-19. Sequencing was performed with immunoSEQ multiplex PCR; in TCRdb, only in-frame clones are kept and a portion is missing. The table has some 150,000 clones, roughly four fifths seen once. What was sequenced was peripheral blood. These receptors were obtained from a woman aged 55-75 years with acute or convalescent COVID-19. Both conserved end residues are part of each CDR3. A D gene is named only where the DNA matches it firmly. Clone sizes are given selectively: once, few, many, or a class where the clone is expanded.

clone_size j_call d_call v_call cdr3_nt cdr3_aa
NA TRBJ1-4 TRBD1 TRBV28 TGTGCCAGCAGTCACGACAGGGAAACTAATGAAAAACTGTTTTTT CASSHDRETNEKLFF
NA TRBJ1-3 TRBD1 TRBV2 TGTGCCAGCAGTGAAGTAAGGGGGCAAGGGGGAAACACCATATATTTT CASSEVRGQGGNTIYF
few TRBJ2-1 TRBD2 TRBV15 TGTGCCACCAGCTCCCTGGGGCGGACTAGCGGGAGAAGGAGCTCCTACAATGAGCAGTTCTTC CATSSLGRTSGRRSSYNEQFF
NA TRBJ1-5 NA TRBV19 TGTGCCAGTACCTGGCGGGCCGATCAGCCCCAGCATTTT CASTWRADQPQHF
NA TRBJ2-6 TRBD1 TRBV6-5 TGTGCCAGCAGTCGACAGGGGTTTGCCAACGTCCTGACTTTC CASSRQGFANVLTF
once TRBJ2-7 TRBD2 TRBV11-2 TGTGCCAGCAGCCTCAACCCGGGACTAGCTAGGTACGAGCAGTACTTC CASSLNPGLARYEQYF
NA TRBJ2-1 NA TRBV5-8 TGTGCCAGCAGCTTGTACCAGGGGAATGAGCAGTTCTTC CASSLYQGNEQFF
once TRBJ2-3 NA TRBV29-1 TGCACCACAACAAAGGGGGATACGCAGTATTTT CTTTKGDTQYF
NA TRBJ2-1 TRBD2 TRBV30 TGTGCCTGGAGTGGGACGGGAGGGCCTCATGAGCAGTTCTTC CAWSGTGGPHEQFF
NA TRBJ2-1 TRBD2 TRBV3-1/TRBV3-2 TGTGCCAGCAGCCACGTTAGCGGGACCACAGCCGGCTCCTACAATGAGCAGTTCTTC CASSHVSGTTAGSYNEQFF
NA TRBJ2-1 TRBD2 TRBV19 TGTGCCAGCAGACTAGCGGGAGGGCCAAACAATGAGCAGTTCTTC CASRLAGGPNNEQFF
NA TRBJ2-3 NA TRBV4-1 TGCGCCAGCAGCCAAGTCTCCACAGATACGCAGTATTTT CASSQVSTDTQYF
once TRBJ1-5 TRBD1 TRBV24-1 TGTGCCACCAGTGACCCTGACAGGGATAGCAATCAGCCCCAGCATTTT CATSDPDRDSNQPQHF
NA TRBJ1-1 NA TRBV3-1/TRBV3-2 TGTGCCAGCAGTCCCCCATGGACGGTCAGAGGGACAATGAACACTGAAGCTTTCTTT CASSPPWTVRGTMNTEAFF
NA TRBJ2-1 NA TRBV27 TGTGCCAGCAGTTTAGAGCGGTACGAGCAGTTCTTC CASSLERYEQFF
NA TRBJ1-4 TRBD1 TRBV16 TGTGCCAGCAGCCAATCCAGGGGGCGCGTAAAACTGTTTTTT CASSQSRGRVKLFF
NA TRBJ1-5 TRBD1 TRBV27 TGTGCCAGCAGCAGGACAGGTTGGGGGAATCAGCCCCAGCATTTT CASSRTGWGNQPQHF
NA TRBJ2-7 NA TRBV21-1 TGTGCCAGCCTTTCGACAGGGGCTAGCTACGAGCAGTACTTC CASLSTGASYEQYF
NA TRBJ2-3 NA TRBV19 TGTGCCAGTAGTATAGATCTCGAGAGCACAGATACGCAGTATTTT CASSIDLESTDTQYF
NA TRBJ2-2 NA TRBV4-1 TGCGCCAGCAGCCAAGCTAGCGCGAACACCGGGGAGCTGTTTTTT CASSQASANTGELFF
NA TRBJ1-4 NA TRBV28 TGTGCCAGCAGTCCACAAACAACCCGACAGGTCTTTTTT CASSPQTTRQVFF
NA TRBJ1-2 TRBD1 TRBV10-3 TGTGCCATTACGGGACAGGGGGCGCAAAGCTATGGCTACACCTTC CAITGQGAQSYGYTF
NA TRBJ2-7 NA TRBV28 TGTGCTTCCCTCGACTATCAGACCTACGAGCAGTACTTC CASLDYQTYEQYF
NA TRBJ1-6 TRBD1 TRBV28 TGTGCCAGCAGTAGAATACTTACAGGGGGGTATAATTCACCCCTCCACTTT CASSRILTGGYNSPLHF
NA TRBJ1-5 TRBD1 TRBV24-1 TGTGCCACCAGTGATACAGGGGAGAGTCAGCCCCAGCATTTT CATSDTGESQPQHF
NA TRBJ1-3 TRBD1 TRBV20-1 TGCAGTGCTAGTACTACAGGGGGCTCTGGAAACACCATATATTTT CSASTTGGSGNTIYF
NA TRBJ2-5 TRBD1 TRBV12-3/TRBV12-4 TGTGCCAGCAGCCGGACAGGGGGCGAGACCCAGTACTTC CASSRTGGETQYF
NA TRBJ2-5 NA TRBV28 TGTGCCAGCATCCCCCCGGGAGAGAGTGGTTCGCAAGAGACCCAGTACTTC CASIPPGESGSQETQYF
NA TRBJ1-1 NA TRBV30 TGTGCCTGGAGGGGTGCGGGGATGGGGGCTTTCTTT CAWRGAGMGAFF
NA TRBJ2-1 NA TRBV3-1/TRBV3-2 TGTGCCAGCAGCCAATTCTCCGATGAGCAGTTCTTC CASSQFSDEQFF
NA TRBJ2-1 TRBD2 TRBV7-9 TGTGCCAGCGCATCGCAGGTAGCGGGAGTAAACGGGTTCTTC CASASQVAGVNGFF
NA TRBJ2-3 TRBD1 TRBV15 TGTGCCACCAGTGACAGGGCGACGCAGTATTTT CATSDRATQYF
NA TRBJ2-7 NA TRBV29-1 TGCAGCGTGACAGGAGGATACGAGCAGTACTTC CSVTGGYEQYF
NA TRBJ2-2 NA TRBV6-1 TGTGCCAGCAGTGAGAGGGAGGACGGGGAGCTGTTTTTT CASSEREDGELFF
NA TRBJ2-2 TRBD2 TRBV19 TGTGCCAGTGGCCGGGACTACGGGGCCGGGGAGCTGTTTTTT CASGRDYGAGELFF
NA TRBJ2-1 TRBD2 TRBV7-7 TGTGCTAGCAGCTTAGATCTAGCGGGAGTGAATGAGCAGTTCTTC CASSLDLAGVNEQFF
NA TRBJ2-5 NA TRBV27 TGTGCCAGCAGTTTCCTCTCGCCAGGGAGCGGGGAGACCCAGTACTTC CASSFLSPGSGETQYF
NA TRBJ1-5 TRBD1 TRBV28 TGTGCCAGCAGTTCAACCCGACAGGGGGCCAATCAGCCCCAGCATTTT CASSSTRQGANQPQHF
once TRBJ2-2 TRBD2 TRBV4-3 TGCGCCAGCAGCCAAGATATAGGATCGGGTCTAGCGGGAACCGGGGAGCTGTTTTTT CASSQDIGSGLAGTGELFF
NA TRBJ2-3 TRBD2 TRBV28 TGTGCCAGCAGCCTACCAGCAGCGGGGATTTTAGATACGCAGTATTTT CASSLPAAGILDTQYF
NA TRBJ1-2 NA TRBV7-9 TGTGCCAGCAGCTTAGGGGGCGGCTACACCTTC CASSLGGGYTF
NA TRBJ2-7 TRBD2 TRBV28 TGTGCCAGCAGTTTTGGGACTAGCGGGACCTACGAGCAGTACTTC CASSFGTSGTYEQYF
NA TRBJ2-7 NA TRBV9 TGTGCCAGCAGCGTAACCACGGGACTCAAGCCCTACGAGCAGTACTTC CASSVTTGLKPYEQYF
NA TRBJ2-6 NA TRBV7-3 TGTGCCAGCAGCCCCCTATTAGGAGGACCTGGGGCCAACGTCCTGACTTTC CASSPLLGGPGANVLTF
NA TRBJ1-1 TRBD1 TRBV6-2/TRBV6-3 TGTGCCAGCAGTTACCCCGGACAGGGGAACACTGAAGCTTTCTTT CASSYPGQGNTEAFF
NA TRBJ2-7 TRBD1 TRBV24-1 TGTGCCACCAGTGTTGGGACAGGGAGCCGCGAGCAGTACTTC CATSVGTGSREQYF
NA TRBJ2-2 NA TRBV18 TGTGCCAGCCTCCCTTCGAACACCGGGGAGCTGTTTTTT CASLPSNTGELFF
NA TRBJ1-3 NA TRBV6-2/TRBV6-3 TGTGCCAGCAGTTACGTTTCGGGCAAGACAGACTCTGGAAACACCATATATTTT CASSYVSGKTDSGNTIYF
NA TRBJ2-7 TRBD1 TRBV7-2 TGTGCCAGCAGCGTATTATACCCGGGACAGCGCTACGAGCAGTACTTC CASSVLYPGQRYEQYF
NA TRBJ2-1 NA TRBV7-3 TGTGCCAGCAGCTTAGGACTATCTGGTGAGCAGTTCTTC CASSLGLSGEQFF
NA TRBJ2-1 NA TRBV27 TGTGCCAGCAGTTTAAGGGGTGTTAGACTAGTGACCTACAATGAGCAGTTCTTC CASSLRGVRLVTYNEQFF
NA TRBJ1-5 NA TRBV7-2 TGTGCCAGCAGCTTAGTTGCGTCAGGCGGCAATCAGCCCCAGCATTTT CASSLVASGGNQPQHF
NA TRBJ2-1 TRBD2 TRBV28 TGTGCCAGCAGAGAAGAGCGGGAGGCCCCGGGCAATGAGCAGTTCTTC CASREEREAPGNEQFF
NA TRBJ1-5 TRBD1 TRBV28 TGTGCCAGCAGTTTAGCTACGGTGTGGCAGGGGGTTAGCAATCAGCCCCAGCATTTT CASSLATVWQGVSNQPQHF
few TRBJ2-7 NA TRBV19 TGTGCCAGTAGTATATCGAGGGAGAGCTACGAGCAGTACTTC CASSISRESYEQYF
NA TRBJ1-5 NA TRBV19 TGTGCCAGTAGTTCTACTAGGGCAGGCAATCAGCCCCAGCATTTT CASSSTRAGNQPQHF
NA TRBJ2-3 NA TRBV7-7 TGTGCTAGCAGCTTAGCGACAACCGCAGATACGCAGTATTTT CASSLATTADTQYF